This TCR beta chain was recorded in a study of T cell responses to AZD1222 COVID-19 vaccine (dated by TCRdb to the early 2020s). About the full investigation: TCR sequencing was performed for fewer than 250 trial participants, of whom some 200 were given two doses of AZD1222 and around 26 were given two doses of MenACWY control vaccine. Enrollment into the trials was organized by age into subgroups of 18-55, 56-69 and 70-plus years, and those subgroups contained approximately 150, 30 and 60 TCR-sequenced participants, respectively.

The investigation overall reported the following: The whole spike protein was spanned by vaccine-associated CD4 TCRs, and dominant responses were seen in regions 160-218 and 743-854. Spike-specific TCR breadth and depth rose significantly after two AZD1222 doses compared with day 0 and with MenACWY recipients. Because no day 14 peak-response samples were available, the repertoires could be characterized only after the peak T cell response. Conclusions about previously exposed vaccinees are limited because only a handful of AZD1222 recipients were SARS-CoV-2 seropositive at baseline. In the small 56-69-year group, the increase in depth fell short of significance, most likely because of low power. Reportedly, almost half of the unique spike-specific TCRs recognized epitopes lying outside the regions that are mutated in the B.1.351 and B.1.1.7 variants. Most participants were white British and females outnumbered males, and the authors suggested that clonal diversity may have been underestimated.

This clone was seen only a few times. No cognate antigen has been identified for it. Within one base of it there is no much larger clone, and no base qualities were kept. The intended sense of this specimen's time point label: about 28 days (+/-7) after the second vaccine dose. Because spike-specific TCR depth and breadth did not differ between the two schedules, AZD1222 recipients who got a second dose at roughly 4 weeks were pooled with those who got a second dose at roughly 12 weeks. Samples from vaccinated people were obtained from the UK trials COV001 and COV002, which included a single-blind randomized controlled phase 2/3 trial of AZD1222 (ChAdOx1 nCoV-19) in healthy adults. For TCRbeta chain sequencing, PBMC samples were collected from trial participants at day 0 and at day 28 after the second dose. The CDR3 regions of human TCRbeta chains were analyzed by immunosequencing. As for the original processing: TCRs in the repertoires were matched against a reference library of SARS-CoV-2-specific TCRs that had been generated with the MIRA antigen-specificity platform. Breadth meant the fraction of unique TCRs that were SARS-CoV-2-associated, whereas depth meant the fraction of total T cells that were SARS-CoV-2-associated. Each spike-specific TCR was assigned to its reactive spike region and to a CD4 or CD8 class using the MIRA data. Log10-transformed breadth and depth values were compared by one-way ANOVA with Sidak's multiple comparisons tests. The immuneACCESS repertoire file appears here via TCRdb, limited to in-frame rearrangements. These files lack a portion of the clones; in checked studies, under half of the deficit traces to unresolved V genes, and the cause of the others is not known. V and J calls plus clone size are reproduced from that table; the DNA served to infer D and trimming. This sample has 150,000 to 200,000 clones in its table, and almost 90% of those were observed once. Roughly 12% of the sample is taken by the ten largest.

The CDR3 starts with the cysteine, ends with the phenylalanine, and has 14 residues. Here the CDR3 DNA is all that survives: 42 bases in frame from base 1. The germline V gene supplies CDR1 SGHRS and CDR2 YFSETQ. The V and J ends are trimmed by 0 bases and 1 base, leaving 7 bases between them. This sample comprised peripheral blood, obtained 28 days after the second AZD1222 dose. This chain joins TRBV5-1 to TRBJ1-1, and perhaps TRBD1 as D gene, on 5 matching bases. The clonotype comes from an adult who received the AZD1222 COVID-19 vaccine. The CDR3 protein is CASSLGQSNTEAFF. The DNA reads as follows: TGCGCCAGCAGCTTGGGACAGTCGAACACTGAAGCTTTCTTT.